This T cell receptor beta chain comes out of a study of blood T cell repertoires in COVID-19. Across the study: Acute and convalescent COVID-19 specimens originated in the United States, Italy and Spain.

TCRdb keeps only in-frame clones here, not all; method: immunoSEQ multiplex PCR. This sample has around 260,000 clones; about 87% occur once, and the top ten carry 2% to 3%. The sample comprised peripheral blood. This receptor was taken from a woman in her forties or fifties with acute or convalescent COVID-19.

This chain's CDR3 is CASSIKDRGSNQPQHF. Here the CDR3 DNA reads TGTGCCAGTAGTATAAAAGACAGGGGGAGCAATCAGCCCCAGCATTTT. The chain couples TRBV19 to TRBJ1-5; 9 positions match TRBD1. Germline assignment: CDR1 LNHDA and CDR2 SQIVND (reference sequence). This CDR3 contains 16 residues. V trimming: 2 bases; J trimming: 1 base; junction bases outside the gene matches: 3. The whole variable domain, filled in from reference TRBV19 and TRBJ1-5, reads DGGITQSPKYLFRKEGQNVTLSCEQNLNHDAMYWYRQDPGQGLRLIYYSQIVNDFQKGDIAEGYSVSREKKESFPLTVTSAQKNPTAFYLCASSIKDRGSNQPQHFGDGTRLSIL.